One sample yielded the 22 T cell receptor beta chains listed below, sequenced in a study of beta chain features in type 1 diabetes. The study reverse transcribed the entire isolated RNA, so it sequenced expressed TCRB transcripts. Method: immunoSEQ multiplex PCR; TCRdb's copy keeps in-frame clones and lacks some. The sample carries 430,000 or so clones, about an eighth recorded once. Sequenced input: naive CD4+ T cells from blood. These receptors originate from a woman younger than 35 in good health.

This clone turned up a few times. The chain carries TRBV7-8 and TRBJ1-6; the match to TRBD1 covers 8 bases. Germline CDR1 SGHVS, CDR2 FQNEAQ. This CDR3 is built from 14 residues. The trim removed 6 bases at V and 8 bases at J, leaving 6 bases unmatched. The CDR3 spells CASRDRGAYSPLHF. The CDR3 region has the DNA TGTGCCAGCAGAGACAGGGGAGCCTATTCACCCCTCCACTTT.

V gene TRBV18 combines with J gene TRBJ1-2; possible D gene TRBD1, 5 bases. With 0 bases removed from V and 7 bases from J, the gap between germline ends came to 15 bases. The germline V gene encodes CDR1 KGHSH and CDR2 LQKENI. The CDR3 covers 15 residues. The CDR3 is CASSPPTANFFGYTF. The DNA of the CDR3 is TGTGCCAGCTCACCACCGACAGCAAATTTTTTTGGCTACACCTTC.

V is TRBV7-9 and J is TRBJ1-5; D is undetermined. Germline assignment: CDR1 SEHNR and CDR2 FQNEAQ (reference sequence). Trimming removed 5 bases from V and 5 bases from J, with 10 bases in between. The CDR3 sequence is 13 residues long. The CDR3: CASSTTGYQPQHF. The CDR3 nucleotides read TGTGCCAGCAGCACGACGGGATATCAGCCCCAGCATTTT.

In its sample, this clone was seen a few times. The chain is built from TRBV7-2 and TRBJ2-3; 9 bases match TRBD2. CDR1 SGHTA and CDR2 FQGNSA come from the germline V gene. With V trimmed by 0 bases and J by 8 bases, 12 bases remained unmatched. The CDR3 runs to 17 residues. In DNA form, the CDR3 reads TGTGCCAGCAGCTTAGCGCGCAGCGGGAGGCCCGCAGCTACGCAGTATTTT. This encodes CASSLARSGRPAATQYF.

The V gene is TRBV13, the J gene TRBJ2-5; 9 bases are a match to TRBD2. The CDR3 extends over 14 amino acids. V gave up 5 bases and J gave up 1 base; unmatched junction bases: 2. The germline CDR1 and CDR2 sequences are PRHDT and FYEKMQ (reference sequence). The CDR3 coding sequence is TGTGCCAGCAGCAAGACTAGCGGCCAAGAGACCCAGTACTTC. Its protein product is CASSKTSGQETQYF.

The V gene is TRBV19, the J gene TRBJ2-2; the match to TRBD1 covers 7 bases. The CDR3 runs 15 residues. Germline lookup yields CDR1 LNHDA and CDR2 SQIVND (reference sequence). With V trimmed by 2 bases and J by 5 bases, 5 bases remained unmatched. The CDR3 bases are TGTGCCAGTAGTATAAGGACAGGTTTGACCGGGGAGCTGTTTTTT. Translated: CASSIRTGLTGELFF.

The J gene is TRBJ2-3, the V gene TRBV9, with 9 positions matching TRBD2. CDR1 and CDR2 (germline): SGDLS, YYNGEE. With V trimmed by 0 bases and J by 4 bases, 6 bases remained unmatched. The CDR3 is 16 amino acids. CDR3 coding DNA: TGTGCCAGCAGCGTAGTGCAGCGGGGGGATTCAGATACGCAGTATTTT. It encodes CASSVVQRGDSDTQYF. Filled out from reference TRBV9 and TRBJ2-3, the complete variable domain reads DSGVTQTPKHLITATGQRVTLRCSPRSGDLSVYWYQQSLDQGLQFLIQYYNGEERAKGNILERFSAQQFPDLHSELNLSSLELGDSALYFCASSVVQRGDSDTQYFGPGTRLTVL.

V is TRBV5-4 and J is TRBJ2-1, with D tentatively TRBD2 (6 bases). V lost 3 bases to trimming and J lost 8 bases, with 15 bases between them. The germline CDR1 and CDR2 sequences are SGHNT and YYREEE (reference sequence). The CDR3 is 14 residues long. CDR3 protein: CASSSFKGGDEQFF. The DNA of the CDR3 is TGTGCCAGCAGCTCGTTCAAGGGAGGCGATGAGCAGTTCTTC. The whole variable domain, filled in from reference TRBV5-4 and TRBJ2-1, reads ETGVTQSPTHLIKTRGQQVTLRCSSQSGHNTVSWYQQALGQGPQFIFQYYREEENGRGNFPPRFSGLQFPNYSSELNVNALELDDSALYLCASSSFKGGDEQFFGPGTRLTVL.

This clone has just a few counts. The gene calls are TRBV14 and TRBJ2-3, with 8 bases identical to TRBD1. The CDR3 has 15 residues. V dropped 4 bases and J dropped 5; count of bases not matched to a gene: 8. CDR1 is SGHDN, CDR2 FVKESK, per germline. The CDR3 DNA follows: TGTGCCAGCAGCCCCCACGGCAGGGGGCAAGATACGCAGTATTTT. This encodes CASSPHGRGQDTQYF.

The sample holds a few counts of this clone. The J gene is TRBJ2-2, the V gene TRBV9; D unclear. Germline V CDR1 and CDR2: SGDLS, YYNGEE. Trimming removed 3 bases from V and 0 bases from J, with 6 bases in between. The CDR3 totals 14 residues. The CDR3 reads CASSGRANTGELFF. As DNA, the CDR3 is TGTGCCAGCAGCGGACGGGCGAACACCGGGGAGCTGTTTTTT.

This clone has just a few counts. The chain uses TRBV19 and TRBJ2-3; tentative D call: TRBD2 (6 bases). This CDR3 is 17 amino acids long. Trimming left V 2 bases short and J 4 bases short, with 19 bases between. Germline V lookup: CDR1 LNHDA, CDR2 SQIVND (reference sequence). The DNA for the CDR3 is TGTGCCAGTAGTATAATGGAGGGGCGACTTAGCTCAGATACGCAGTATTTT. It specifies CASSIMEGRLSSDTQYF.

This clone occurred a few times. The DNA of the CDR3 is TGTGCCAGCAGGACAGGCGGTGGGAACTATGGCTACACCTTC. It is translated as CASRTGGGNYGYTF. The J gene is TRBJ1-2, the V gene TRBV28, with a weak D call TRBD1 (6 bases). CDR1 and CDR2 from the germline V gene are MDHEN and SYDVKM. The CDR3 is 14 residues long. V dropped 6 bases and J dropped 2 bases, with 13 bases sitting between them.

The V gene is TRBV18, the J gene TRBJ2-2; 7 nucleotides match TRBD1. V dropped 5 bases and J dropped 2; count of bases not matched to a gene: 8. Per germline, CDR1 KGHSH and CDR2 LQKENI. The CDR3 totals 16 residues. The DNA of the CDR3 is TGTGCCAGCTCAACAGACAGGGCTCCCAACACCGGGGAGCTGTTTTTT. Amino acid sequence: CASSTDRAPNTGELFF.

A few counts support this clone. The gene calls are TRBV7-8 and TRBJ1-4; D is possibly TRBD1 (6 bases). The CDR3 totals 15 residues. CDR1 is SGHVS, CDR2 FQNEAQ, per germline. V dropped 5 bases and J dropped 3 bases, with 13 bases sitting between them. The CDR3 is CASSGGGVPNEKLFF. CDR3 in DNA: TGTGCCAGCAGCGGCGGGGGCGTGCCTAATGAAAAACTGTTTTTT.

This clone has more than one count but fewer than ten. The genes are TRBV4-3 and TRBJ2-5, with no clear D. There are 14 residues in the CDR3. The V end lost 0 bases, the J end lost 4 bases, and 9 bases lay between the germline ends. The germline CDR1 and CDR2 sequences are LGHNA and YSLEER. CDR3 DNA sequence: TGCGCCAGCAGCCAAGAATACGGGCTAGAGACCCAGTACTTC. It codes for CASSQEYGLETQYF.

In regard to this clone: The junction differs from germline at one of its ends, possibly a read error. The chain employs TRBV2 and TRBJ2-7; 10 bases are a match to TRBD1. This CDR3 comprises 11 residues. CDR1 and CDR2 from the germline V gene are SNHLY and FYNNEI. The CDR3 DNA is TGTGCCAGCAGTGATATGGGACAGGGGCACTTC. Encoded protein: CASSDMGQGHF.

This sequence joins TRBV9 and TRBJ1-3; D remains ambiguous. The CDR3 is 15 residues long. Germline V gene sequence: CDR1 SGDLS, CDR2 YYNGEE. V was shortened by 4 bases and J by 0 bases, with 11 bases between the two germline ends. CDR3 nucleotide sequence: TGTGCCAGCAGCTATGACTGGAGCTCTGGAAACACCATATATTTT. Residues: CASSYDWSSGNTIYF. Filled out from reference TRBV9 and TRBJ1-3, the complete variable domain reads DSGVTQTPKHLITATGQRVTLRCSPRSGDLSVYWYQQSLDQGLQFLIQYYNGEERAKGNILERFSAQQFPDLHSELNLSSLELGDSALYFCASSYDWSSGNTIYFGEGSWLTVV.

The chain links TRBV9 to TRBJ2-5; D is unresolved. Trimming shortened V by 4 bases and J by 2 bases, and 18 bases separated the two germline ends. Germline lookup yields CDR1 SGDLS and CDR2 YYNGEE. CDR3 size: 16 residues. The chain's CDR3 is CASSPGSVAGQETQYF. CDR3 nucleotides: TGTGCCAGCAGCCCAGGAAGTGTGGCAGGTCAAGAGACCCAGTACTTC.

This clone occurred a few times. At the DNA level, this CDR3 is encoded by other sequences in the same sample as well. This chain connects TRBV6-5 to TRBJ2-5, with no clear D. With 2 bases removed from V and 2 bases from J, the gap between germline ends came to 3 bases. Germline V gene lookup returns CDR1 MNHEY and CDR2 SVGAGI. This CDR3 has 12 residues. The CDR3 DNA reads as TGTGCCAGCAGTTACCCTCAAGAGACCCAGTACTTC. Protein: CASSYPQETQYF.

This clone was counted a few times. The chain is built from TRBV30 and TRBJ2-2; D is perhaps TRBD2 (6 bases). CDR1 GTSNPN and CDR2 SVGIG come from the germline V gene (reference sequence). V was pared by 2 bases and J by 4 bases, with 20 bases between. The CDR3 consists of 17 residues. CDR3 nucleotide sequence: TGTGCCTGGAGTCGGACCCGGACCCCCGGGGGCACCGGGGAGCTGTTTTTT. Translation: CAWSRTRTPGGTGELFF.

This clone appeared a few times. V and J are TRBV6-5 and TRBJ2-3; TRBD1 might be the D (6 bases). Germline V gives CDR1 MNHEY, CDR2 SVGAGI. V lost 2 bases to trimming and J lost 6 bases, with 6 bases between them. This CDR3 comprises 12 residues. The DNA of the CDR3 is TGTGCCAGCAGTTACCAGGGGGATACGCAGTATTTT. Translation: CASSYQGDTQYF.

The chain is built from TRBV29-1 and TRBJ2-7, with unresolved D. CDR3 size: 11 residues. CDR1 is SQVTM, CDR2 ANQGSEA, per germline. V shed 7 bases and J shed 6 bases, with 13 bases lying between them. The CDR3 loop is CSGGTWFEQYF. CDR3 coding DNA: TGCAGCGGTGGTACGTGGTTCGAGCAGTACTTC.